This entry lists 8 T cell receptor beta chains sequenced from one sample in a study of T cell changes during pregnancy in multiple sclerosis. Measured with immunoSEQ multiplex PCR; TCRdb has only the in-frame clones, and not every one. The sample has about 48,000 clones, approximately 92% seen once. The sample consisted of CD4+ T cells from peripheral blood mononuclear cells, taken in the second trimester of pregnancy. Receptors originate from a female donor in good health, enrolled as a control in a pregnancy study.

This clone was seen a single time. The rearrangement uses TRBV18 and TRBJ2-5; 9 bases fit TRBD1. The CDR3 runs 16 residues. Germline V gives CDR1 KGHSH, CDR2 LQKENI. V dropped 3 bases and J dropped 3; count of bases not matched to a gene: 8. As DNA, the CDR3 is TGTGCCAGCTCACCCACGGGACAGGGTCGGGAAGAGACCCAGTACTTC. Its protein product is CASSPTGQGREETQYF.

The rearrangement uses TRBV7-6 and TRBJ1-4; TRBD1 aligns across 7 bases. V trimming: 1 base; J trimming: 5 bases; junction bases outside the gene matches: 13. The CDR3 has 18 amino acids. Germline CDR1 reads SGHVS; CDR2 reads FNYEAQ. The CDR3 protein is CASSLGVKWAGQNEKLFF. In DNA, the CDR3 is TGTGCCAGCAGCTTAGGGGTCAAATGGGCGGGACAGAATGAAAAACTGTTTTTT.

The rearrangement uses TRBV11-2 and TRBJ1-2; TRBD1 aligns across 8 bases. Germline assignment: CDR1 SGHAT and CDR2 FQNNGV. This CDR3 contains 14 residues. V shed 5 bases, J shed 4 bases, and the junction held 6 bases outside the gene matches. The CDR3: CASSPSGTGYGYTF. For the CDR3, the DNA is TGTGCCAGCAGCCCATCCGGGACAGGCTATGGCTACACCTTC.

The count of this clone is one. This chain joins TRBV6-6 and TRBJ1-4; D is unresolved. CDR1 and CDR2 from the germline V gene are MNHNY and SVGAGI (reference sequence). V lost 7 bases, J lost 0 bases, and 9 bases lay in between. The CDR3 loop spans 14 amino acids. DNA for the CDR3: TGTGCCAGCAACTTGGGCGCAACTAATGAAAAACTGTTTTTT. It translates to CASNLGATNEKLFF.

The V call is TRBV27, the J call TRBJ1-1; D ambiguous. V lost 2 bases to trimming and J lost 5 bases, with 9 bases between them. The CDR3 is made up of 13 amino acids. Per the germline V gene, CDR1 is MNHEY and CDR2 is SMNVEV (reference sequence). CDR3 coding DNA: TGTGCCAGCAGTTTACGTAGAGGAACTGAAGCTTTCTTT. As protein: CASSLRRGTEAFF.

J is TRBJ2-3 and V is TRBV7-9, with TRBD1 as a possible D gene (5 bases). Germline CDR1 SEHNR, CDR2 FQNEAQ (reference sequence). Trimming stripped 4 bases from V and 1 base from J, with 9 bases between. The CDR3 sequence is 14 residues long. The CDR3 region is CASSSRTRTDTQYF. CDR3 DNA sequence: TGTGCCAGCAGCTCGCGGACACGCACAGATACGCAGTATTTT. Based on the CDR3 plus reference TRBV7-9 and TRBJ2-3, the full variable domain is DTGVSQNPRHKITKRGQNVTFRCDPISEHNRLYWYRQTLGQGPEFLTYFQNEAQLEKSRLLSDRFSAERPKGSFSTLEIQRTEQGDSAMYLCASSSRTRTDTQYFGPGTRLTVL.

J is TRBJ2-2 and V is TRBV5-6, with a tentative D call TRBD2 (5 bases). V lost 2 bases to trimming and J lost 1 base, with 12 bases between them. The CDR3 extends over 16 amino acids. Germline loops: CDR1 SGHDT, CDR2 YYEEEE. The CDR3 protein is CASSLISAENTGELFF. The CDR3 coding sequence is TGTGCCAGCAGCTTAATTAGCGCAGAGAACACCGGGGAGCTGTTTTTT.

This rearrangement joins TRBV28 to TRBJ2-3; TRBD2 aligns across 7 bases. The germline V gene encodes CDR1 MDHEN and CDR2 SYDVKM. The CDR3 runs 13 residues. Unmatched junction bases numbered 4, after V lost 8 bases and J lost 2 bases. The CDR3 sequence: CASGGGPTDTQYF. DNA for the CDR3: TGTGCCAGCGGCGGGGGACCCACAGATACGCAGTATTTT. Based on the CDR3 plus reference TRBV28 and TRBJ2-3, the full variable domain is DVKVTQSSRYLVKRTGEKVFLECVQDMDHENMFWYRQDPGLGLRLIYFSYDVKMKEKGDIPEGYSVSREKKERFSLILESASTNQTSMYLCASGGGPTDTQYFGPGTRLTVL.